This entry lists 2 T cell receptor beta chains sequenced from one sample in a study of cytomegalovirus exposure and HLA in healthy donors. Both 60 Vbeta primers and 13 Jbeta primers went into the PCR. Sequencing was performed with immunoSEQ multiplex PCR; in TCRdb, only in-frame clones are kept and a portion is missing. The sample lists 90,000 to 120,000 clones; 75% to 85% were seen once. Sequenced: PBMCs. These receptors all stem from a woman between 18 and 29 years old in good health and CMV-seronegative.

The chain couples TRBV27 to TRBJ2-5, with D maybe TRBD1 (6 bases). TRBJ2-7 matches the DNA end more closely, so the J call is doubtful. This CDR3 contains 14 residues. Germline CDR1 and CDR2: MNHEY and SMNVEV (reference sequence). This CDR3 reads CASRETGDSYEQYF. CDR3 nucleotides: TGTGCCAGCAGAGAGACAGGAGACTCCTACGAGCAGTACTTC.

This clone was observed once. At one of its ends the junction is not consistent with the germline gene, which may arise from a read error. CDR3 residues: CASSLGIIGTGSSDTQYF. DNA for the CDR3: TGTGCTAGCAGCTTGGGCATCATCGGGACAGGGTCGTCAGATACGCAGTATTTT. The V gene is TRBV7-7, the J gene TRBJ2-3; 9 nucleotides line up with TRBD1. The CDR3 is 18 amino acids. Germline CDR1 and CDR2: SSHAT and FNYEAQ (reference sequence).